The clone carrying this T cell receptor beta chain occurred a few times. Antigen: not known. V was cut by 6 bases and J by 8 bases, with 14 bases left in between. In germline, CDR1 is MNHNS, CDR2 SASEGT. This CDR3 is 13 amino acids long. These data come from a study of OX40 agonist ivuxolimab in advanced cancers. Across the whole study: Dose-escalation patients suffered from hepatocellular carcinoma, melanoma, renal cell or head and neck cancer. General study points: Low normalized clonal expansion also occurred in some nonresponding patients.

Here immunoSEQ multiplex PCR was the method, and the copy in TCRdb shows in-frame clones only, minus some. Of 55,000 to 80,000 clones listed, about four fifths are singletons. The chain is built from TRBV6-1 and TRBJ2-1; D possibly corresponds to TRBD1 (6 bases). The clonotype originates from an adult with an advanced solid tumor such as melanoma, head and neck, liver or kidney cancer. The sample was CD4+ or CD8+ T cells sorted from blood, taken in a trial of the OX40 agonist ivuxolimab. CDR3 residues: CASRGQKGDEQFF. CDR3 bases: TGTGCCAGCAGGGGTCAGAAGGGGGATGAGCAGTTCTTC.